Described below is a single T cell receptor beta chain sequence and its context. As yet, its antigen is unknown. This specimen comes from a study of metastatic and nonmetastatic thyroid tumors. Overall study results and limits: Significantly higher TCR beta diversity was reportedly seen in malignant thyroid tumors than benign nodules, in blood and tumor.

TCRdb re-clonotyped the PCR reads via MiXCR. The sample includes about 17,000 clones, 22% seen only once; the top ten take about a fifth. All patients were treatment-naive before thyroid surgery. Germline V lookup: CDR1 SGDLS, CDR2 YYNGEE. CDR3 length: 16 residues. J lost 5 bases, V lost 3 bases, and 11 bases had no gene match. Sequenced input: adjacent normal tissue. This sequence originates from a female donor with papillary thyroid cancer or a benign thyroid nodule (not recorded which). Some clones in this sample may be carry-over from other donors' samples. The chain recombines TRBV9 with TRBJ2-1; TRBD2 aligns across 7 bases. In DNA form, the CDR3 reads TGTGCCAGCAGCGATCGGACTAGTCGGGTCAACAATGAGCAGTTCTTC. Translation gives CASSDRTSRVNNEQFF.